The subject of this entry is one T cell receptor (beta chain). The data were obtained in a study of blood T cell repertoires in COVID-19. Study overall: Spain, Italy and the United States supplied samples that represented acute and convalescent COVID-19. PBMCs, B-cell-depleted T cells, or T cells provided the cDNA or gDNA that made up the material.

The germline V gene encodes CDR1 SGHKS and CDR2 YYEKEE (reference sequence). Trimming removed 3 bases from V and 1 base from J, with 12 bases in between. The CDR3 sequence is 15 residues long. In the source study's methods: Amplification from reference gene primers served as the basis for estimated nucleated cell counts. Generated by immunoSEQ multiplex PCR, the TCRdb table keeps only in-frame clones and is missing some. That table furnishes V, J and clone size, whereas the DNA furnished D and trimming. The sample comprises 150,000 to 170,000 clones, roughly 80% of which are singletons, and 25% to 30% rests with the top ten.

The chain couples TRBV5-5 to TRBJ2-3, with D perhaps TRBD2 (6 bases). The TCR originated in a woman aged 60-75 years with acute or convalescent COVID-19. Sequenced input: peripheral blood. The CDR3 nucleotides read TGTGCCAGCAGCTCGGTGCCGGGGGGCACAGATACGCAGTATTTT. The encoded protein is CASSSVPGGTDTQYF.